This entry lists 2 T cell receptor beta chains sequenced from one sample in a study of cytomegalovirus exposure and HLA in healthy donors. PCR primers comprised 60 Vbeta and 13 Jbeta primers. Clones were read by immunoSEQ multiplex PCR, and TCRdb kept only the in-frame ones, dropping some. The top ten clones hold 1.6% of a sample with about 160,000 clones, around three quarters of them seen once. The sample consisted of PBMCs. All receptors come from a woman aged 25 to 39 in good health and CMV-seronegative.

This clone was seen more than once but under ten times. The chain joins TRBV28 to TRBJ2-3; TRBD1 agrees at 10 bases. Per germline, CDR1 MDHEN and CDR2 SYDVKM. The J segment lost 5 bases and the V segment lost 10 bases, leaving 6 bases of the junction unmatched. The length of the CDR3 is 13 residues. The CDR3 sequence: CAIIGQGEDTQYF. In nucleotides, the CDR3 is TGTGCCATCATTGGACAGGGGGAAGATACGCAGTATTTT. Based on the CDR3 plus reference TRBV28 and TRBJ2-3, the full variable domain is DVKVTQSSRYLVKRTGEKVFLECVQDMDHENMFWYRQDPGLGLRLIYFSYDVKMKEKGDIPEGYSVSREKKERFSLILESASTNQTSMYLCAIIGQGEDTQYFGPGTRLTVL.

The V gene is TRBV10-3, the J gene TRBJ2-1; D is perhaps TRBD2 (6 bases). CDR3 length: 14 amino acids. The V end lost 5 bases, the J end lost 7 bases, and 15 bases lay between the germline ends. The germline V gene has CDR1 ENHRY and CDR2 SYGVKD. The CDR3 spells CAISSASDSNEQFF. The CDR3 DNA sequence: TGTGCCATCAGTTCGGCTAGCGACAGTAATGAGCAGTTCTTC.